The following is a T cell receptor (beta chain) sequence with its context. Its target antigen remains unknown. Base qualities are not recorded, but no much larger clone differs from it by a single base. The data derive from a study of shared clonotypes between healthy human individuals (dated by TCRdb to about 2020). As for the study more broadly: A couple of women and a few men aged 18 to 49 years were included in the cohort. To estimate repertoire size and how much clonotypes are shared between individuals, the study performed deep sequencing of blood TCR repertoires from roughly five healthy adults. Per donor, leukapheresis produced somewhere between about 0.85 and 8.9 billion PBMCs. To increase sequencing depth and limit assay-specific biases, TCR repertoire library preparation and sequencing were carried out by different laboratories using diverse techniques. For each donor, three plates each were used for CD4 naive and CD4 memory, two plates were used for CD8 naive, and one plate was used for CD8 memory. Paper-wide results and their limitations: Sharing across several donors was observed for around 4.8% of naive CD4, over 3% of naive CD8, roughly 2.3% of memory CD4, and roughly 0.4% of memory CD8 clonotypes. Sampling was restricted to blood, and TCR repertoires in tissues likely differ from the TCR repertoires found in blood. Because the study included only a small number of donors, the genetic and exposure-history diversity represented was limited. Based on pairwise subsampling, the degree of clonotype sharing among donors was expected to be affected by sequencing depth. Compared with non-shared clonotypes, clonotypes shared by all four sorted-subset donors had higher generation probabilities. Naive subsets generally had larger estimated clonotype richness than memory subsets did. Rarefaction of sorted-subset datasets indicated incomplete sequencing despite the large sequencing depth.

CD8 naive samples were obtained by positive selection for CCR7 among CD45RO-negative cells, yielding a CD45RA+CCR7+ population from which TemRA cells were excluded. The donors were healthy, HIV-negative adults with no recently reported acute infections or vaccinations. Only Caucasian adults living in Nashville, Tennessee, USA were represented among the donors. Blood was obtained by leukapheresis, after which PBMCs were separated by Ficoll-Histopaque density gradient centrifugation and cryopreserved in liquid nitrogen vapor phase. Analytical flow cytometry was used to check the purity and quantity of every magnetically sorted T cell population. From each sorted fraction, genomic DNA was isolated and quantified by UV absorbance on a Nanodrop 2000c. The CDR3 starts with the cysteine, ends with the phenylalanine, and has 13 residues. The DNA shown is the 39-base CDR3, in frame from base 1. As encoded in the germline V gene (reference sequence), CDR1 is GTSNPN while CDR2 is SVGIG. V ends up 5 bases short and J 5 bases short, with an unmatched junction base count of 5.

Using the deep immunoSEQ assay, multiplex PCR amplified TCR CDR3 regions from genomic DNA. Extracted genomic DNA from each cell subset was distributed evenly across all wells of several immunoSEQ 96-well plates, and each plate was treated as a replicate. Each replicate PCR for sorted subsets received 150 to 250 ng genomic DNA, equal to tens of thousands of T cell genomes. Purified libraries were measured with a Qubit 3.0 fluorometer, size-checked on a Bioanalyzer 2100, and measured again with the KAPA Library Quantification kit. Each immunoSEQ 96-well plate was sequenced on its own single-read 150-cycle Illumina NextSeq 550 flow cell. Regarding the original processing steps: Because the immunoSEQ output included only junctional sequences and no quality scores, the filtering could not be the same as the filtering used for full-length reads. To assign V/J genes and CDR3, sequences were annotated against IMGT germline references using PyIR, a Python wrapper for IgBLAST v1.9. Any read was removed if the V/J assignment was weak (E-value above 1e-6), the CDR3 was missing, or the read contained stop codons, out-of-frame junctions, or ambiguous translated residues. V3J clonotypes were defined as sequences sharing an identical inferred V gene, J gene, and CDR3 amino acid sequence. Percentage overlap between repertoires was computed as shared unique clonotypes divided by the size of the smaller repertoire. Repertoire richness was assessed with RTK rarefaction, the Chao1 estimator, and Recon v2.1 estimates of unobserved clonotypes. For all TCRbeta clonotypes obtained by the gDNA method from several donors, generation probabilities were computed with OLGA. This immuneACCESS table, as held by TCRdb, lists in-frame sequences with V and J called but not all clones. Of the missing ones, under half trace to an unresolved V gene in checked studies; the others have no known cause. V and J calls and clone size follow that table, whereas D and trimming were derived from the DNA. For this sample the table gives about 650,000 clones, of which around 95% were detected only once. Jointly, the top ten make up approximately 0.1% of the sample.

The TCR comes from a woman in her twenties or thirties in good health. The sequence links TRBV30 to TRBJ2-7; the junction holds 11 bases that match TRBD1. Material: naive CD8+ T cells sorted from blood. According to the study, the label for this sample's cell subset or site signals: CD45RA+CCR7+. The CDR3 in this case is CAWGQGAQNEQYF. Here is the DNA: TGTGCCTGGGGACAGGGGGCGCAGAACGAGCAGTACTTC.